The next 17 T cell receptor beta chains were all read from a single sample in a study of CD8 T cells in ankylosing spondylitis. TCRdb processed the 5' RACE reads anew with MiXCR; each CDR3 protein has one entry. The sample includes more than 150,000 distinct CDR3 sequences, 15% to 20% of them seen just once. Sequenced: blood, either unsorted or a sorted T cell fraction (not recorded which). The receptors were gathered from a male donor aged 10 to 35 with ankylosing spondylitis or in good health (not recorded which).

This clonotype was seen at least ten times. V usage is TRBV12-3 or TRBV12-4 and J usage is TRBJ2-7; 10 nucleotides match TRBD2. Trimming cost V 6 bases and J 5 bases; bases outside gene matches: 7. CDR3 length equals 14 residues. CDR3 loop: CASRPSGSSHEQYF. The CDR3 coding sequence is TGTGCCAGCAGACCTAGCGGGAGTTCCCACGAGCAGTACTTC.

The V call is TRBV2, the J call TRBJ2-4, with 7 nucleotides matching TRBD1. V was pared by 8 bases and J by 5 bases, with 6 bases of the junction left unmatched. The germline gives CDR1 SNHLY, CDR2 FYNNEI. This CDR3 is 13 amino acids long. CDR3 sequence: CASGLGTENIQYF. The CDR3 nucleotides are TGTGCCAGCGGACTCGGGACAGAAAACATTCAGTACTTC. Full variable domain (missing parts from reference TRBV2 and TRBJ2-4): EPEVTQTPSHQVTQMGQEVILRCVPISNHLYFYWYRQILGQKVEFLVSFYNNEISEKSEIFDDQFSVERPDGSNFTLKIRSTKLEDSAMYFCASGLGTENIQYFGAGTRLSVL.

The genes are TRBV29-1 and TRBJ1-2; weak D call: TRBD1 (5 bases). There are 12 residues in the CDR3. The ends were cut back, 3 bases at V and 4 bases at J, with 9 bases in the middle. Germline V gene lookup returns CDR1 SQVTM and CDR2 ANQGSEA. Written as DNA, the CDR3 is TGCAGCGTTGATGTAGGGGCCTATGGCTACACCTTC. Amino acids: CSVDVGAYGYTF.

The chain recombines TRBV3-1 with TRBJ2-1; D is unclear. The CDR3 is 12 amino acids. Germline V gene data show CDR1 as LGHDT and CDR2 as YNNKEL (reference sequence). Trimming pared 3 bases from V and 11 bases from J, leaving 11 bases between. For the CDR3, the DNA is TGTGCCAGCAGCCACTCGCGCGAAAAGCAGTTCTTC. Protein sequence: CASSHSREKQFF.

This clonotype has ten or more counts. The CDR3, as DNA: TGCAGTGCTAATTTCCCGCCCAAAAACATTCAGTACTTC. Protein sequence: CSANFPPKNIQYF. The V call is TRBV20-1, the J call TRBJ2-4, with unresolved D. CDR1 DFQATT and CDR2 SNEGSKA come from the germline V gene (reference sequence). With 4 bases removed from V and 2 bases from J, the gap between germline ends came to 9 bases. The CDR3 is made up of 13 amino acids.

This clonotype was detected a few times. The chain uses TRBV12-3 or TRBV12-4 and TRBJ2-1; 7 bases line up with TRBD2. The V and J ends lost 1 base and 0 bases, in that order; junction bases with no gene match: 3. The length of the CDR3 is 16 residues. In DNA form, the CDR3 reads TGTGCCAGCAGTTTAGGGAGCGGGACCTCCTACAATGAGCAGTTCTTC. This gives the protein CASSLGSGTSYNEQFF.

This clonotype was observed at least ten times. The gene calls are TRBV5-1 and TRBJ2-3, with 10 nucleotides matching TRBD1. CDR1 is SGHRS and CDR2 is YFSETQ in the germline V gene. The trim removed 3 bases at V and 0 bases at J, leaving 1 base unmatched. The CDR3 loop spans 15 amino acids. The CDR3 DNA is TGCGCCAGCAGCTGGGGACAGGGGAGCACAGATACGCAGTATTTT. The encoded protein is CASSWGQGSTDTQYF.

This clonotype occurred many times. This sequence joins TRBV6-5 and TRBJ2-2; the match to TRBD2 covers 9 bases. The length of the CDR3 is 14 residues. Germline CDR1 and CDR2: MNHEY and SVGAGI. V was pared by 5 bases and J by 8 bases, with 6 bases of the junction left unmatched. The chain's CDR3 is CASSPSSGGGELFF. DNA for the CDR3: TGTGCCAGCAGTCCAAGTAGCGGGGGTGGGGAGCTGTTTTTT.

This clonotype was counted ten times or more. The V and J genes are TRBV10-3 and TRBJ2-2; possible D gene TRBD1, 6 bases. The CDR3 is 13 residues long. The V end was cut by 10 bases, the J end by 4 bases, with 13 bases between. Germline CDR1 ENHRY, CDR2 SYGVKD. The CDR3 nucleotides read TGTGCCACCCTTGGGACATCCACCGGGGAGCTGTTTTTT. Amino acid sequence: CATLGTSTGELFF.

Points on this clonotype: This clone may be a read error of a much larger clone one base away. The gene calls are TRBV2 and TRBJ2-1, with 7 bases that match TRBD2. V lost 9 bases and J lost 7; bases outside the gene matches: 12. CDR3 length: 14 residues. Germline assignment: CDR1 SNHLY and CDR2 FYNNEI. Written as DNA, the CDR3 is TGTGCCAGGAGTTCTCGCGGGAGTAGGAATGAGCAGTTCTTC. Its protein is CARSSRGSRNEQFF.

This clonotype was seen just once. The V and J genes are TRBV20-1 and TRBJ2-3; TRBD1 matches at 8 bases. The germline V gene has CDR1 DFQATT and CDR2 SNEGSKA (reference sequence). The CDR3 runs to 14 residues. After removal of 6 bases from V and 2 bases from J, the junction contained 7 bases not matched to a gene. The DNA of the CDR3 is TGCAGTGCCCCGGACAGGGAATACACAGATACGCAGTATTTT. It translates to CSAPDREYTDTQYF.

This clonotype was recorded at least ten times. CDR3 sequence: CASSLLGEQYF. Written as DNA, the CDR3 is TGTGCCAGCAGTTTATTGGGCGAGCAGTACTTC. The V gene is TRBV27, the J gene TRBJ2-7; D ambiguous. Germline V gene sequence: CDR1 MNHEY, CDR2 SMNVEV (reference sequence). V was shortened by 1 base and J by 6 bases, with 4 bases between the two germline ends. The CDR3 totals 11 residues.

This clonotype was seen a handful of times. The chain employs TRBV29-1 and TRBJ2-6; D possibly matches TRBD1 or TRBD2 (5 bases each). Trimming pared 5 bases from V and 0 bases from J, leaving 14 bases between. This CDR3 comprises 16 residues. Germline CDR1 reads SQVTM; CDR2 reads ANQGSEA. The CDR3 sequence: CSVSGTQSSGANVLTF. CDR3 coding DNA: TGCAGCGTTTCAGGGACGCAAAGCTCTGGGGCCAACGTCCTGACTTTC.

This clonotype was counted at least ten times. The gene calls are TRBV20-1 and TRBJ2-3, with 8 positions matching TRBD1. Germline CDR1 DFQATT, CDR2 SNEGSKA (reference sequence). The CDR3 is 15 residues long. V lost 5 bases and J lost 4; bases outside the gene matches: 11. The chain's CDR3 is CSAHIRTGLADTQYF. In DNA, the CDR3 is TGCAGTGCTCATATTAGGACAGGGCTGGCAGATACGCAGTATTTT.

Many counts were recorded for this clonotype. CDR3 in amino acids: CASSSAGVGGEQFF. CDR3 DNA: TGTGCCAGCAGTTCGGCTGGAGTAGGTGGTGAGCAGTTCTTC. This chain links TRBV28 with TRBJ2-1; D gene ambiguous. Trimming shortened V by 4 bases and J by 9 bases, and 16 bases separated the two germline ends. Germline V gives CDR1 MDHEN, CDR2 SYDVKM. CDR3 length equals 14 residues. Looking up the rest from reference TRBV28 and TRBJ2-1 gives the full variable domain: DVKVTQSSRYLVKRTGEKVFLECVQDMDHENMFWYRQDPGLGLRLIYFSYDVKMKEKGDIPEGYSVSREKKERFSLILESASTNQTSMYLCASSSAGVGGEQFFGPGTRLTVL.

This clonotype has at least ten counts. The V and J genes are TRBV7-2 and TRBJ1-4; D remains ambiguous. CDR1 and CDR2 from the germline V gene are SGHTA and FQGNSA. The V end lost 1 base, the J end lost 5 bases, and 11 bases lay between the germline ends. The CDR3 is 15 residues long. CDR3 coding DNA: TGTGCCAGCAGCTTAGTTGCACAAGAGAATGAAAAACTGTTTTTT. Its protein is CASSLVAQENEKLFF.

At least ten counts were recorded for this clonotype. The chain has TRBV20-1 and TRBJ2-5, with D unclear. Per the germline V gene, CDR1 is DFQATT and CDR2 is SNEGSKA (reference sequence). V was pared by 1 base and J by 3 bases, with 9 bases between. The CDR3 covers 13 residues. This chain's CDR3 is CSARAYSKETQYF. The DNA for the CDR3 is TGCAGTGCTAGAGCGTACAGTAAAGAGACCCAGTACTTC.